Following are 6 T cell receptor beta chains from one sample sequenced in a study of cytotoxic CD8 clonotypes in ibrutinib-treated CLL. Clones were sequenced by immunoSEQ multiplex PCR, and TCRdb holds only the in-frame ones, with some missing. The sample records about 9,400 clones, around 63% being singletons. The sequencing here drew on PBMCs, taken before ibrutinib treatment. The receptor set was obtained from a human donor with chronic lymphocytic leukemia.

The chain carries TRBV2 and TRBJ2-6; D possibly matches TRBD1 or TRBD2 (5 bases each). This CDR3 has 15 amino acids. CDR1 SNHLY and CDR2 FYNNEI come from the germline V gene. Trimming removed 7 bases at V and 2 bases at J, with 12 bases between. CDR3 nucleotide sequence: TGTGCCAGCACGGTTGAGGGGACTGGGGCCAACGTCCTGACTTTC. Encoded protein: CASTVEGTGANVLTF.

The rearrangement uses TRBV11-2 and TRBJ2-7; 10 bases map to TRBD2. The CDR3 has 15 amino acids. V trimming: 5 bases; J trimming: 5 bases; junction bases outside the gene matches: 9. Germline CDR1 reads SGHAT; CDR2 reads FQNNGV. The chain's CDR3 is CASSAPGLALDEQYF. The CDR3 nucleotides read TGTGCCAGCAGCGCTCCGGGACTAGCGTTAGACGAGCAGTACTTC.

This CDR3 is CASRRYTEAFF. CDR3 in DNA: TGTGCCAGCAGACGGTACACTGAAGCTTTCTTT. J is TRBJ1-1 and V is TRBV27; D is uncertain. Germline CDR1 is MNHEY and CDR2 is SMNVEV (reference sequence). The CDR3 spans 11 residues. V shed 6 bases and J shed 3 bases, with 5 bases lying between them.

This chain uses TRBV4-2 with TRBJ2-3, with 13 bases identical to TRBD2. The trim removed 1 base at V and 4 bases at J, leaving 11 bases unmatched. The germline V gene encodes CDR1 LGHNA and CDR2 YNFKEQ. The CDR3 is 19 amino acids. The CDR3 DNA is TGTGCCAGCAGCCAAGTCTCAACTAGCGGGGGGGGTTGGGCAGATACGCAGTATTTT. Protein product: CASSQVSTSGGGWADTQYF.

This chain joins TRBV7-6 and TRBJ1-5; unclear D gene. In germline, CDR1 is SGHVS, CDR2 FNYEAQ. The CDR3 is made up of 15 amino acids. V was pared by 1 base and J by 6 bases, with 13 bases between. The CDR3 sequence is CASSLVPGNAQPQHF. The CDR3, as DNA: TGTGCCAGCAGCTTAGTTCCGGGGAATGCTCAGCCCCAGCATTTT.

The V gene is TRBV11-2, the J gene TRBJ1-4, with D maybe TRBD1 (5 bases). Germline V gives CDR1 SGHAT, CDR2 FQNNGV. This CDR3 is 14 amino acids long. The V end was cut by 4 bases, the J end by 6 bases, with 12 bases between. The CDR3 coding sequence is TGTGCCAGCAGCTCCGGCGGGGGGTATGAAAAACTGTTTTTT. Protein: CASSSGGGYEKLFF.